The 5 T cell receptor beta chains presented below share a single source sample, sequenced in a study of control samples from healthy donors and cancer patients (dated by TCRdb to 2020 to 2021). The library came from the immunoSEQ multiplex PCR assay. TCRdb retrieved this table from immuneACCESS and kept in-frame rearrangements only. Not all clones are present; in checked studies, unresolved V genes account for under half, and no reason is known for the remainder. The sample table lists about 140,000 clones, around 90% of them with a count of one. Roughly 3.1% of the sample rests with the top ten. Sequencing was performed on blood. Receptors were obtained from a man younger than 45 in good health.

This rearrangement joins TRBV2 to TRBJ1-1; perhaps TRBD1 as D (5 bases). Germline V gene lookup returns CDR1 SNHLY and CDR2 FYNNEI. Deletions cut 3 bases from V and 4 bases from J, with 15 bases between. This CDR3 region has 15 residues. This CDR3 reads CASSDLPSGGTEAFF. CDR3 coding DNA: TGTGCCAGCAGTGATTTACCCTCCGGGGGCACTGAAGCTTTCTTT. Together with reference TRBV2 and TRBJ1-1, the CDR3 gives the full variable domain: EPEVTQTPSHQVTQMGQEVILRCVPISNHLYFYWYRQILGQKVEFLVSFYNNEISEKSEIFDDQFSVERPDGSNFTLKIRSTKLEDSAMYFCASSDLPSGGTEAFFGQGTRLTVV.

The chain combines TRBV4-2 with TRBJ2-3, with 12 bases matching TRBD2. The V gene end was trimmed by 0 bases and the J gene end by 1 base; junction bases not matched to a gene: 14. This CDR3 is built from 21 residues. CDR1 is LGHNA and CDR2 is YNFKEQ in the germline V gene. The CDR3 DNA sequence: TGTGCCAGCAGCCAAGATGGGTCGGGGCTAGCGGGGGGGCCGGGCACAGATACGCAGTATTTT. It yields the protein CASSQDGSGLAGGPGTDTQYF.

The rearrangement uses TRBV7-3 and TRBJ2-2, with TRBD2 as a possible D gene (5 bases). The CDR3 is made up of 15 amino acids. CDR1 is SGHTA, CDR2 FQGTGA, per germline. Trimming took 5 bases from V and 4 from J, leaving 14 bases between them. The CDR3 sequence: CASSGLAGGTGELFF. The CDR3 DNA reads as TGTGCCAGCAGCGGGCTTGCGGGCGGCACCGGGGAGCTGTTTTTT.

There are a few counts of this clone. The chain carries TRBV7-3 and TRBJ2-3, with 7 bases fitting TRBD1. Germline values: CDR1 SGHTA, CDR2 FQGTGA. After removal of 5 bases from V and 4 bases from J, the junction contained 15 bases not matched to a gene. The CDR3 is 17 amino acids. The CDR3 reads CASSTTGQPFFADTQYF. In nucleotides, the CDR3 is TGTGCCAGCAGCACGACGGGACAGCCGTTCTTCGCAGATACGCAGTATTTT.

Regarding this clone: The junction departs from the called germline gene at one end, perhaps through a read error. The rearrangement links TRBV18 to TRBJ2-7; tentatively, D is TRBD1 or TRBD2 (6 bases each). Germline lookup yields CDR1 KGHSH and CDR2 LQKENI. There are 15 residues in the CDR3. The CDR3 region is CASPPQGGRVYEQYF. CDR3 in DNA: TGTGCCAGCCCACCTCAAGGGGGGCGCGTCTACGAGCAGTACTTC.